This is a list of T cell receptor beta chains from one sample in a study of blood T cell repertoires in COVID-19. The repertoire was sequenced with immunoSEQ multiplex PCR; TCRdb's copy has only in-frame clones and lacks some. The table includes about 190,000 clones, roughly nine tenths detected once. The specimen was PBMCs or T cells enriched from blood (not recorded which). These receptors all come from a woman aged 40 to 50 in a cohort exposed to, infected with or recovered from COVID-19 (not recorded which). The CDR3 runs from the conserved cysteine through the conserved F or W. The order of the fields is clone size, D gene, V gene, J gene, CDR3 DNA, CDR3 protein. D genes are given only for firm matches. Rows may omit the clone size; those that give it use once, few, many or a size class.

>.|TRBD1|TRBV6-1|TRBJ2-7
TGTGCCAGCAGTGACGGGACAGGCGTCTCCTACGAGCAGTACTTC
CASSDGTGVSYEQYF
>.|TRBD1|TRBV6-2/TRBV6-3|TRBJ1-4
TGTGCCAGCAGACCTAAGGGACAGGAATACAAACTGGATGAAAAACTGTTTTTT
CASRPKGQEYKLDEKLFF
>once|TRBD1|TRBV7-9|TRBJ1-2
TGTGCCAGCAGCGTAACGACAGGGGAGAGAGGCTACACCTTC
CASSVTTGERGYTF
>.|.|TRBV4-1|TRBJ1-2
TGCGCCAGCACCCAACAGGACATTCCCAGGATGGGTGGCTACACCTTC
CASTQQDIPRMGGYTF
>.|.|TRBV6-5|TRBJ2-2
TGTGCCAGCCCGGGAGGGGGCAACACCGGGGAGCTGTTTTTT
CASPGGGNTGELFF
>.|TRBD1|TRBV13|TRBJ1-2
TGTGCCAGCAGCTCAGTCCGGGACAGGGCCTTCTTC
CASSSVRDRAFF
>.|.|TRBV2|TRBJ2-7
TGTGCCAAATCAAAGGGGGTTTCCTACGAGCAGTACTTC
CAKSKGVSYEQYF
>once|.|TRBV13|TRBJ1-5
TGTGCCAGCAGCTTAGGATCGGGCAATCAGCCCCAGCATTTT
CASSLGSGNQPQHF
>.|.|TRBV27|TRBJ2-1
TGTGCCAGCAGTTTGTGGGTGCCCGGGACACGCTCCTACAATGAGCAGTTCTTC
CASSLWVPGTRSYNEQFF
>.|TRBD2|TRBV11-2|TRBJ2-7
TGTGCCAGCAGCCCCATAAGCACTAGCGGGAGTTACGAGCAGTACTTC
CASSPISTSGSYEQYF
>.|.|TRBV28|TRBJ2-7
TGTGCCAGCAGTTTGGGCAGATCCTACGAGCAGTACTTC
CASSLGRSYEQYF
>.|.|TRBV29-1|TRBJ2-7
TGCAGCGTTGAAGGCGTCTCCTACGAGCAGTACTTC
CSVEGVSYEQYF
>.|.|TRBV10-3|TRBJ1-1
TGTGCCATCAGTGAATGGGGAGGGAGGACTGAAGCTTTCTTT
CAISEWGGRTEAFF
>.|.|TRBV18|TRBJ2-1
TGTGCCAGCTCACCCACTTCACGTGATGAGCAGTTCTTC
CASSPTSRDEQFF
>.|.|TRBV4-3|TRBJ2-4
TGCGCCAGCAGCCAATCTCAGGAGGGCCGAAACATTCAGTACTTC
CASSQSQEGRNIQYF
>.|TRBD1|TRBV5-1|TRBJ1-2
TGCGCCAGCAGCTGGACAGGGGGCTTCTATGGCTACACCTTC
CASSWTGGFYGYTF
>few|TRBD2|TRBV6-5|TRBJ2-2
TGTGCCAGCAGTTTAGGGACTAGGGGCACCGGGGAGCTGTTTTTT
CASSLGTRGTGELFF
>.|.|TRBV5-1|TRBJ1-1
TGCGCCAGCAGCTTACGGGGAGTGGGAATCACTGAAGCTTTCTTT
CASSLRGVGITEAFF
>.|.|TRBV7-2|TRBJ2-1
TGTGCCAGCAGCTTAGAAAACGGGAACGAGCAGTTCTTC
CASSLENGNEQFF
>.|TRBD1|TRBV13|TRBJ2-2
TGTGCCAGCAGCAACGCCCCCCGCGGACAGGTGGGCGGGGAGCTGTTTTTT
CASSNAPRGQVGGELFF
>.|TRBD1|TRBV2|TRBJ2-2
TGTGCTTCTCAGGACAGGGATTCCGGGGAGCTGTTTTTT
CASQDRDSGELFF
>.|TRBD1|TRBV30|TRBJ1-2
TGTGCCTGGATGGGGACAGTCTATGGCTACACCTTC
CAWMGTVYGYTF
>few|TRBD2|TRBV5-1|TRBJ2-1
TGCGCCAGCAAGCGGGACGCATACAATGAGCAGTTCTTC
CASKRDAYNEQFF
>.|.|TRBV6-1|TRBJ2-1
TGTGCCAGCAGTGAAGCAGTAATAGGTCGGGGTGAGCAGTTCTTC
CASSEAVIGRGEQFF
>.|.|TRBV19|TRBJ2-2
TGTGCCAGTAGTATATCCGGGAGTGGAACCGGGGAGCTGTTTTTT
CASSISGSGTGELFF
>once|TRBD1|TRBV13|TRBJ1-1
TGTGCCAGCAGCCCACGGGGACAGGGGGACTATATGAACACTGAAGCTTTCTTT
CASSPRGQGDYMNTEAFF
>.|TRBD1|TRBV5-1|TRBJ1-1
TGCGCCAGCAGACCCGGACAGGGACGGAACACTGAAGCTTTCTTT
CASRPGQGRNTEAFF
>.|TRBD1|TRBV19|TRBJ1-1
TGTGCCAGTAGGGGACAGGGGACAACTCGCTTGTACACTGAAGCTTTCTTT
CASRGQGTTRLYTEAFF
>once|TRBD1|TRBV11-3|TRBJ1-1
TGTGCCAGCAGCACCCCCGGGACAGGGAACACTGAAGCTTTCTTT
CASSTPGTGNTEAFF
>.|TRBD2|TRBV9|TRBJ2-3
TGTGCCAGCAGCGTAGGGACTAGCGGGGAGACAGATACGCAGTATTTT
CASSVGTSGETDTQYF
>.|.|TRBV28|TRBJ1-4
TGTGCCAGCAGTTCTTTTGAAAAACTGTTTTTT
CASSSFEKLFF
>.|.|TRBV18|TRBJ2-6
TGTGCCAGCTCACCAGCAGGGACTGGGGCCAACGTCCTGACTTTC
CASSPAGTGANVLTF
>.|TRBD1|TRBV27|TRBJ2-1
TGTGCCGCGGGAACCCAGACAGGGGATGAGCAGTTCTTC
CAAGTQTGDEQFF
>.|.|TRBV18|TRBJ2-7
TGTGCCAGCTCACCCACAGGGTCACCCGACTACGAGCAGTACTTC
CASSPTGSPDYEQYF
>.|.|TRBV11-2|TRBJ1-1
TGTGCCAGCAGCTTAGGCGGACTGAAGACTGAAGCTTTCTTT
CASSLGGLKTEAFF
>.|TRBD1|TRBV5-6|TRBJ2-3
TGTGCCAGCAGCATGGGACAGCGATTGGATACGCAGTATTTT
CASSMGQRLDTQYF
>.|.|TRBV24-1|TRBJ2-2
TGTGCCACCAGTGACTCCTATTCAGGGGTCATCGGGGAGCTGTTTTTT
CATSDSYSGVIGELFF
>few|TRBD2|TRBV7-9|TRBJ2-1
TGTGCCAGCAGCTTAGGTGGATTTCTAGCGGGGGGGAACAATGAGCAGTTCTTC
CASSLGGFLAGGNNEQFF
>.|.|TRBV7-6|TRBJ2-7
TGTGCCAGCAGCCGCAATGAGGAGGGGAGCTCCTACGAGCAGTACTTC
CASSRNEEGSSYEQYF
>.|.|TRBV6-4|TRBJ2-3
TGTGCCAGCAGTGAGGGACTTGGGGCAGATACGCAGTATTTT
CASSEGLGADTQYF
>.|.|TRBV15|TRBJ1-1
TGTGCCACCAGCATGCGGGGGCAGGGGACTGAAGCTTTCTTT
CATSMRGQGTEAFF
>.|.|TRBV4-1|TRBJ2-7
TGCGCCAGCAGCCAAGATGGCGGCGGGACTGCCTCCTACGAGCAGTACTTC
CASSQDGGGTASYEQYF
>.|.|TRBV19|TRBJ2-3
TGTGCCAGTAGTCCTGGACCCTTTCAAGGAGGAACAGATACGCAGTATTTT
CASSPGPFQGGTDTQYF
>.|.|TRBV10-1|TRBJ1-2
TGCGCCAGCAGTGACGGTGTCGGGGTAGGCTACACCTTC
CASSDGVGVGYTF
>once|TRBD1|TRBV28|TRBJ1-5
TGTGCCAGCAGCCCATCATGGGGACAGAGCAATCAGCCCCAGCATTTT
CASSPSWGQSNQPQHF
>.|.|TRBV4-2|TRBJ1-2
TGTGCCAGCAGCCAAGAAGGAGGGCACTATGGCTACACCTTC
CASSQEGGHYGYTF
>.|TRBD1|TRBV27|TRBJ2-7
TGTGCCAGCAGTTTAGGGACAGGTCCGACCTACGAGCAGTACTTC
CASSLGTGPTYEQYF
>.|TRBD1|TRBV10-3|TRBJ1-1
TGTGCCATCAGTGACCCCACGGGACAGGGGCCGAAGAACACTGAAGCTTTCTTT
CAISDPTGQGPKNTEAFF
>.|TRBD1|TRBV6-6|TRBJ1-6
TGTGCCAGCAGATCTCAGGGGGGAGTTGCACCCCTCCACTTT
CASRSQGGVAPLHF
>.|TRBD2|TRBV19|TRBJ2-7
TGTGCCAGTAGTGGCTCAATAGCGGGGTGGTACGAGCAGTACTTC
CASSGSIAGWYEQYF
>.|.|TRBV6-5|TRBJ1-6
TGTGCCAGCAGTCCCCGTCAGGGGTGGCCCCTCCACTTT
CASSPRQGWPLHF
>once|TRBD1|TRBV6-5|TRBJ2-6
TGTGCCAGCAGTATGACAGGGGCTGGGGCCAACGTCCTGACTTTC
CASSMTGAGANVLTF
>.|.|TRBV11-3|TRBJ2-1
TGTGCCAGCAGCCTATCGGGACACCCCAATGAGCAGTTCTTC
CASSLSGHPNEQFF
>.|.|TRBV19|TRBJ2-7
TGTGCCAGTAGTATAGACAGGACCTACGAGCAGTACTTC
CASSIDRTYEQYF